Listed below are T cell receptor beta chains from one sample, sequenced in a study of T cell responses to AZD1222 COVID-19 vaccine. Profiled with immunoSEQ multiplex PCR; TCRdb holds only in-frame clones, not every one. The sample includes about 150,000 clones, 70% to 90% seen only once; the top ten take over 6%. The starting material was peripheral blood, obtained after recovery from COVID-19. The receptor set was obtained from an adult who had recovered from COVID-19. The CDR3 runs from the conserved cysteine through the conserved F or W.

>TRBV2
CASSGTANQPQHF
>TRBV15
CATSRDLGQGHTGELFF
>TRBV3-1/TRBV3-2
CASSQIDRDYGYTF
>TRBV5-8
CASSLSQSATGELFF
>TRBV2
CASRGTGELFF
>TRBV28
CASSPRGLYEQYF
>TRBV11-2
CASSLGSGGQPFF
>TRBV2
CASSVSDVETQYF
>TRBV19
CASQRNDNEQFF
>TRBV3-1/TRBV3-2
CASSRPPTAGSTDTQYF
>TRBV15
CATSRGPQSNEKLFF
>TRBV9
CASSIGSYNEQFF
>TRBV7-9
CASSSDRGGKTQYF
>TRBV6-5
CASSLQGKLGGYTF
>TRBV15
CATSRRGTDPLTF
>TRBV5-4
CASSLDLGNTIYF
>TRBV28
CASRTFTGSNQPQHF
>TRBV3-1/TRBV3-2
CASSQIGRGGVETQYF
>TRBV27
CASSLDPNSRYEQYF
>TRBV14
CASSELGGSDTQYF